These 16 T cell receptor beta chains were sequenced from one sample in a study of CD8+ T cells in alopecia areata. Isolated RNA was reverse transcribed into cDNA used as the sequencing template. Clones were read by immunoSEQ multiplex PCR, and TCRdb kept only the in-frame ones, dropping some. The sample records roughly 120,000 clones, less than 70% being singletons. As to treatment: oral pan-JAK inhibitor, 5-10 mg twice daily. Specimen: CD4+ T cells sorted from blood, collected at week 24, from a patient treated with tofacitinib. The source is a human donor with alopecia areata.

The rearrangement joins TRBV29-1 to TRBJ2-7, with D possibly TRBD2 on 6 matching bases. V lost 8 bases to trimming and J lost 3 bases, with 20 bases between them. This CDR3 is 14 amino acids long. The germline gives CDR1 SQVTM, CDR2 ANQGSEA. CDR3: CSTSKGTGGYEQYF. The CDR3 DNA reads TGCAGCACGTCGAAGGGGACCGGGGGCTACGAGCAGTACTTC.

The chain couples TRBV29-1 to TRBJ1-2, with 9 bases matching TRBD1. Germline CDR1 and CDR2: SQVTM and ANQGSEA. Losses at the gene ends were 3 bases for V and 5 bases for J; bases not matched to a gene: 4. The CDR3 contains 13 residues. The CDR3 protein is CSVDGTGLYGYTF. The CDR3 nucleotides read TGCAGCGTTGATGGGACAGGGTTATATGGCTACACCTTC. The complete variable domain, with remaining parts taken from reference TRBV29-1 and TRBJ1-2, reads SAVISQKPSRDICQRGTSLTIQCQVDSQVTMMFWYRQQPGQSLTLIATANQGSEATYESGFVIDKFPISRPNLTFSTLTVSNMSPEDSSIYLCSVDGTGLYGYTFGSGTRLTVV.

The rearrangement joins TRBV7-9 to TRBJ1-6, with D maybe TRBD1 (5 bases). The germline V and J ends were trimmed by 4 bases and 10 bases, with 8 bases remaining between them. The germline gives CDR1 SEHNR, CDR2 FQNEAQ (reference sequence). This CDR3 has 12 residues. In nucleotides, the CDR3 is TGTGCCAGCAGCTATGAGGGGTCACCCCTCCACTTT. Encoded protein: CASSYEGSPLHF.

This chain connects TRBV7-2 to TRBJ2-5, with D perhaps matching TRBD1 or TRBD2 (6 bases each). The germline gives CDR1 SGHTA, CDR2 FQGNSA. CDR3 length equals 14 residues. The V gene lost 2 bases and the J gene lost 5 bases, with 12 bases spanning the gap. The chain's CDR3 is CASSLWQGRETQYF. Written as DNA, the CDR3 is TGTGCCAGCAGCTTATGGCAGGGGAGGGAGACCCAGTACTTC.

This clone was seen a few times. The CDR3 is CASSQGEEKVYEQYF. The CDR3 nucleotides read TGCGCCAGCAGCCAAGGGGAGGAAAAGGTCTACGAGCAGTACTTC. The chain is built from TRBV4-1 and TRBJ2-7; D possibly corresponds to TRBD2 (6 bases). This CDR3 has 15 residues. Trimming cost V 1 base and J 3 bases, with 13 bases left between them. Germline V gene data show CDR1 as MGHRA and CDR2 as YSYEKL.

The rearrangement uses TRBV19 and TRBJ2-7; D not certain. Per germline, CDR1 LNHDA and CDR2 SQIVND (reference sequence). This CDR3 comprises 14 residues. V lost 3 bases and J lost 3, with 12 bases in between. CDR3: CASSMFGPGYEQYF. CDR3 bases: TGTGCCAGTAGTATGTTTGGCCCGGGCTACGAGCAGTACTTC. The complete variable domain, with remaining parts taken from reference TRBV19 and TRBJ2-7, reads DGGITQSPKYLFRKEGQNVTLSCEQNLNHDAMYWYRQDPGQGLRLIYYSQIVNDFQKGDIAEGYSVSREKKESFPLTVTSAQKNPTAFYLCASSMFGPGYEQYFGPGTRLTVT.

Regarding this clone: The same CDR3 arises from other DNA sequences in this sample as well. The CDR3 sequence: CASSQTGQGYGYTF. CDR3 DNA sequence: TGTGCCAGCAGCCAAACCGGACAGGGCTATGGCTACACCTTC. This chain uses TRBV14 with TRBJ1-2, with 8 bases that match TRBD1. Germline V CDR1 and CDR2: SGHDN, FVKESK. The CDR3 runs 14 residues. Trimming removed 2 bases from V and 4 bases from J; junction bases left unmatched: 3.

This chain joins TRBV7-9 and TRBJ2-1; maybe TRBD2 (5 bases). Between the trimmed V and J ends, which lost 0 bases and 5 bases, there was a span of 11 bases. Germline CDR1 is SEHNR and CDR2 is FQNEAQ (reference sequence). The CDR3 spans 15 residues. CDR3 loop: CASSLAGLGDNEQFF. CDR3 nucleotides: TGTGCCAGCAGCTTAGCTGGGTTGGGAGACAATGAGCAGTTCTTC.

The chain links TRBV11-2 to TRBJ1-2, with a tentative D call TRBD1 (6 bases). The germline V gene encodes CDR1 SGHAT and CDR2 FQNNGV. CDR3 length equals 15 residues. Trimming removed 0 bases from V and 4 bases from J, with 12 bases in between. The CDR3 reads CASSLEVTGLYGYTF. CDR3 DNA: TGTGCCAGCAGCTTAGAGGTGACAGGACTCTATGGCTACACCTTC.

V is TRBV30 and J is TRBJ1-6; 8 bases fit TRBD1. In germline, CDR1 is GTSNPN, CDR2 SVGIG (reference sequence). J was trimmed by 7 bases and V by 0 bases; bases with no gene match: 5. This CDR3 region has 15 residues. CDR3 protein: CAWSVLGTGNSPLHF. Written as DNA, the CDR3 is TGTGCCTGGAGTGTACTGGGGACAGGCAATTCACCCCTCCACTTT.

The chain uses TRBV29-1 and TRBJ1-1, with TRBD1 as a possible D gene (6 bases). The CDR3 sequence is 16 residues long. V lost 5 bases, J lost 0 bases, and 19 bases lay in between. Germline assignment: CDR1 SQVTM and CDR2 ANQGSEA. The CDR3, as DNA: TGCAGCGTTTATGAGGGGGGGAGAGAAATGAACACTGAAGCTTTCTTT. Translated: CSVYEGGREMNTEAFF.

V and J are TRBV18 and TRBJ2-7; D might be TRBD1 (6 bases). The CDR3 spans 14 residues. Germline CDR1 reads KGHSH; CDR2 reads LQKENI. V lost 2 bases, J lost 4 bases, and 12 bases lay in between. In DNA, the CDR3 is TGTGCCAGCTCACCAGCTGGACAGCCGTACGAGCAGTACTTC. Protein product: CASSPAGQPYEQYF.

This chain joins TRBV4-2 and TRBJ1-1; the D is unclear. Between the trimmed V and J ends, which lost 1 base and 1 base, there was a span of 4 bases. The CDR3 is 13 residues long. Germline V lookup: CDR1 LGHNA, CDR2 YNFKEQ. In DNA form, the CDR3 reads TGTGCCAGCAGCCAAGCCCCGAACACTGAAGCTTTCTTT. Protein product: CASSQAPNTEAFF.

V is TRBV11-3 and J is TRBJ1-2; TRBD1 matches at 7 bases. J was trimmed by 0 bases and V by 3 bases; bases with no gene match: 1. Germline V gene sequence: CDR1 SGHNT, CDR2 YENEEA. This CDR3 region has 14 residues. The chain's CDR3 is CASSFGQANYGYTF. In DNA, the CDR3 is TGTGCCAGCAGCTTCGGACAGGCTAACTATGGCTACACCTTC. The whole variable domain, remainder taken from reference TRBV11-3 and TRBJ1-2, is EAGVVQSPRYKIIEKKQPVAFWCNPISGHNTLYWYLQNLGQGPELLIRYENEEAVDDSQLPKDRFSAERLKGVDSTLKIQPAELGDSAVYLCASSFGQANYGYTFGSGTRLTVV.

The chain is built from TRBV27 and TRBJ2-2; 7 bases match TRBD1. From germline, CDR1 is MNHEY and CDR2 SMNVEV (reference sequence). V lost 3 bases and J lost 7; bases outside the gene matches: 8. There are 15 residues in the CDR3. For the CDR3, the DNA is TGTGCCAGCAGTTTGCAGACAGGGACCGGCGGGGAGCTGTTTTTT. It codes for CASSLQTGTGGELFF.

This rearrangement joins TRBV9 to TRBJ2-3; no firm D call. With 0 bases removed from V and 6 bases from J, the gap between germline ends came to 5 bases. This CDR3 has 12 residues. Germline CDR1 reads SGDLS; CDR2 reads YYNGEE. CDR3 sequence: CASSVVGDTQYF. The DNA for the CDR3 is TGTGCCAGCAGCGTAGTGGGGGATACGCAGTATTTT.